This is a list of T cell receptor beta chains from one sample in a study of blood T cell repertoires in COVID-19. Sequencing was performed with immunoSEQ multiplex PCR; in TCRdb, only in-frame clones are kept and a portion is missing. The sample includes over 150,000 clones, roughly 86% seen only once; the top ten take roughly 2.5%. Sequences were obtained from peripheral blood. These receptors came from a man between 40 and 49 years old with active or convalescent COVID-19. The CDR3 runs from the conserved cysteine through the conserved F or W. The D gene is left open where the match is weak.

D gene	V gene	J gene	CDR3 DNA	CDR3 protein
-	TRBV4-1	TRBJ2-5	TGCGCCAGCAGCCAAGGAGCGGAGACCCAGTACTTC	CASSQGAETQYF
-	TRBV18	TRBJ1-5	TGTGCCAGCTCACCGGTTTGGGGGGGACGGATGCCCAATCAGCCCCAGCATTTT	CASSPVWGGRMPNQPQHF
-	TRBV6-6	TRBJ2-7	TGTGCCAGCAGAGACCGGGACATCAAGATCTACGAGCAGTACTTC	CASRDRDIKIYEQYF
TRBD2	TRBV7-3	TRBJ2-1	TGTGCCAGCAGCTTAACTAGCGGGGGTAATGAGCAGTTCTTC	CASSLTSGGNEQFF
-	TRBV27	TRBJ1-2	TGTGCCAGCAGTTTAGGAACAGGGCAACGGTATGGCTACACCTTC	CASSLGTGQRYGYTF
-	TRBV14	TRBJ1-1	TGTGCCAGCAGCCAAGATTTGAGTCACGGGAGGGATAAAGCTTTCTTT	CASSQDLSHGRDKAFF
TRBD1	TRBV6-2/TRBV6-3	TRBJ1-2	TGTGCCAGCAGTTACTCGGCAGGGGGCCTAGAGATGAGGGGCTACACCTTC	CASSYSAGGLEMRGYTF
TRBD1	TRBV6-5	TRBJ1-5	TGTGCCAGCAGATCGGGACAGGGGAATCAGCCCCAGCATTTT	CASRSGQGNQPQHF
TRBD1	TRBV5-1	TRBJ2-1	TGCGCCAGCAGCCCGACAGGGGGACAGGGGACTGAGCAGTTCTTC	CASSPTGGQGTEQFF
-	TRBV5-4	TRBJ1-6	TGTGCCAGCATCGAAGGGGAGGGCTCGGTCTATAATTCACCCCTCCACTTT	CASIEGEGSVYNSPLHF
-	TRBV11-3	TRBJ2-1	TGTGCCAGCAGCTTAGGCAGGGGTGGTGAGCAGTTCTTC	CASSLGRGGEQFF
-	TRBV5-1	TRBJ1-6	TGCGCCAGCAGCCCCGGGCGGGGGGGGAATTCACCCCTCCACTTT	CASSPGRGGNSPLHF
-	TRBV7-6	TRBJ2-5	TGTGCCAGCAGCTTCGAGGGGGCCCAGTACTTC	CASSFEGAQYF
-	TRBV25-1	TRBJ1-2	TGTGCCAGCATGACAGCTTATGGCTACACCTTC	CASMTAYGYTF
-	TRBV29-1	TRBJ1-2	TGCAGCGTTGTAGGAGGGTCCTATGGCTACACCTTC	CSVVGGSYGYTF
TRBD1	TRBV7-9	TRBJ1-4	TGTGCCAGCAGCTACACAGGGGAAGGAGGAGAAAAACTGTTTTTT	CASSYTGEGGEKLFF
TRBD1	TRBV7-9	TRBJ1-2	TGTGCCAGCAGCTTAGTAGGGACAGGGCGAATTGGCTACACCTTC	CASSLVGTGRIGYTF
TRBD1	TRBV19	TRBJ2-5	TGTGCCAGTAGTATTGGGGCTGGGCACAGGGGTATGGAGACCCAGTACTTC	CASSIGAGHRGMETQYF
TRBD1	TRBV9	TRBJ2-7	TGTGCCAGCAGCGTAGGGCAGGGGGTGGGATACGAGCAGTACTTC	CASSVGQGVGYEQYF
TRBD1	TRBV7-9	TRBJ2-2	TGTGCCAGCAGCTTAGTCGGGACAGATCCGACCGGGGAGCTGTTTTTT	CASSLVGTDPTGELFF
TRBD1	TRBV9	TRBJ2-1	TGTGCCAGCAGCGTAGGGGGACAGGGGAGCTCCAATGAGCAGTTCTTC	CASSVGGQGSSNEQFF
-	TRBV18	TRBJ1-1	TGTGCCAGCTCGCCTCAATCGCGGGGGCTGAACACTGAAGCTTTCTTT	CASSPQSRGLNTEAFF
-	TRBV6-5	TRBJ2-1	TGTGCCAGCAGTTACCAACCGGTCTCTAGTGGTGAGCAGTTCTTC	CASSYQPVSSGEQFF
TRBD2	TRBV3-1/TRBV3-2	TRBJ2-7	TGTGCCAGCAGCCCTATAGCGGGGGGGCCTCGGGAGCAGTACTTC	CASSPIAGGPREQYF
TRBD2	TRBV4-2	TRBJ2-2	TGTGCCAGCAGCCAAACTAGCGGGGGGAGGGACGGGGAGCTGTTTTTT	CASSQTSGGRDGELFF